The 5 T cell receptor beta chains listed next were all sequenced from one sample in a study of vaccination effects on CD4 cells after COVID-19. Antigen-specific CD4+ T cell clonotypes were called by their expansion after viral peptide-pool culture in ViraFEST. Investigators separated out CD4+ T cells once approximately 10 days of culture had passed. In the vaccine recipients, nucleocapsid antibodies were negative and there was no prior SARS-CoV-2 infection. These receptors lack a known antigen. Measured with immunoSEQ multiplex PCR; TCRdb has only the in-frame clones, and not every one. The table records approximately 44,000 clones, over 75% of them present only once. The sequencing here drew on CD4+ T cells from PBMCs cultured with HCoV-NL63 spike peptides, taken before COVID-19 vaccination. The receptors shown here come from a human donor who received a COVID-19 vaccine.

The chain has TRBV5-1 and TRBJ2-3; 10 bases agree with TRBD2. This CDR3 is built from 15 residues. Germline loops: CDR1 SGHRS, CDR2 YFSETQ. V lost 6 bases to trimming and J lost 2 bases; unmatched junction nucleotides: 6. In DNA, the CDR3 is TGCGCCAGCAACCCTAGCGGGGGCTTCACAGATACGCAGTATTTT. It translates to CASNPSGGFTDTQYF.

The chain links TRBV12-3 or TRBV12-4 to TRBJ2-4; D unresolved. There are 13 residues in the CDR3. V lost 2 bases to trimming and J lost 5 bases, with 7 bases between them. CDR3 amino acids: CASSLFPENIQYF. The CDR3 nucleotides read TGTGCCAGCAGTTTATTTCCGGAAAACATTCAGTACTTC.

This clone was detected a few times. This sequence joins TRBV28 and TRBJ1-3; perhaps TRBD1 as D (6 bases). Trimming stripped 2 bases from V and 4 bases from J, with 9 bases between. The CDR3 covers 14 residues. Per the germline V gene, CDR1 is MDHEN and CDR2 is SYDVKM. CDR3 in amino acids: CASSLGGAGNTIYF. In DNA, the CDR3 is TGTGCCAGCAGTTTAGGGGGGGCCGGAAACACCATATATTTT. Drawing the rest from reference TRBV28 and TRBJ1-3, the complete variable domain is DVKVTQSSRYLVKRTGEKVFLECVQDMDHENMFWYRQDPGLGLRLIYFSYDVKMKEKGDIPEGYSVSREKKERFSLILESASTNQTSMYLCASSLGGAGNTIYFGEGSWLTVV.

The chain recombines TRBV30 with TRBJ1-5; D is perhaps TRBD1 (6 bases). Germline CDR1 GTSNPN, CDR2 SVGIG (reference sequence). CDR3 length: 13 amino acids. Trimming took 1 base from V and 6 from J, leaving 10 bases between them. For the CDR3, the DNA is TGTGCCTGGAGTGACACAGGGTTTCAGCCCCAGCATTTT. Translating it yields CAWSDTGFQPQHF.

The gene calls are TRBV5-5 and TRBJ2-7, with 9 positions matching TRBD1. Unmatched junction bases numbered 6, after V lost 2 bases and J lost 6 bases. This CDR3 is built from 14 residues. Germline V lookup: CDR1 SGHKS, CDR2 YYEKEE (reference sequence). CDR3 loop: CASSLGTGSSEQYV. CDR3 in DNA: TGTGCCAGCAGCTTAGGGACAGGGTCGTCCGAGCAGTACGTC.